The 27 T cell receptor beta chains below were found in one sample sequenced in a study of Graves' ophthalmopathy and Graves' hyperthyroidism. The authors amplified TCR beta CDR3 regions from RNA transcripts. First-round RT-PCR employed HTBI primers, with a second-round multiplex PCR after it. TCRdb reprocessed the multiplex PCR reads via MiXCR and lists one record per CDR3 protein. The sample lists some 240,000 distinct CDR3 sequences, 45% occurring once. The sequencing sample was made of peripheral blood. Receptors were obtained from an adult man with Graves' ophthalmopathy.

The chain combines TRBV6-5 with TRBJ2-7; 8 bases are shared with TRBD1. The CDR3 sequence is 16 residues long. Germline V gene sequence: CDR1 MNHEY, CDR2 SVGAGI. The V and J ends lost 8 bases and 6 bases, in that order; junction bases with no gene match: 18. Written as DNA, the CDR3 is TGTGCCAGCTCACACAGGAGGGACAGGATCAAGGCCGAGCAGTACTTC. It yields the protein CASSHRRDRIKAEQYF.

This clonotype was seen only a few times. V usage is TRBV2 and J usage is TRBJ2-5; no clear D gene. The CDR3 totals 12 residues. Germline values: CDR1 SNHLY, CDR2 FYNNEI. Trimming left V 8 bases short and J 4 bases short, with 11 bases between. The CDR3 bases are TGTGCCAGCGAGTTCGGTGGAGAGACCCAGTACTTC. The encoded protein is CASEFGGETQYF.

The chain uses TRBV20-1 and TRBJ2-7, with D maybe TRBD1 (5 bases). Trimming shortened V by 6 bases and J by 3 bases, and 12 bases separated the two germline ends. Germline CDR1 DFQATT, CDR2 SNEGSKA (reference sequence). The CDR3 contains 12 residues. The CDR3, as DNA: TGCAGTGCCCCCTTGGGGCACTACGAGCAGTACTTC. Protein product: CSAPLGHYEQYF.

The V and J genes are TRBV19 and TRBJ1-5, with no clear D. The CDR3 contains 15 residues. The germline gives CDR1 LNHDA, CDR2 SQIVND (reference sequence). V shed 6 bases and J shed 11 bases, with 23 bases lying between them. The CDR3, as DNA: TGTGCCAGTAGCTCTTGGGCCCCGTCGGGCATGGCCCAGCATTTT. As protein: CASSSWAPSGMAQHF.

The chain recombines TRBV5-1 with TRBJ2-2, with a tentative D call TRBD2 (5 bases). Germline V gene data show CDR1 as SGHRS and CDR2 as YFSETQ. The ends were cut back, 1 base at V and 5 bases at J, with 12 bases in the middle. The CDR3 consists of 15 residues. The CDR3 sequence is CASSLMPERTGELFF. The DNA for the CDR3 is TGCGCCAGCAGCTTGATGCCAGAGCGGACCGGGGAGCTGTTTTTT.

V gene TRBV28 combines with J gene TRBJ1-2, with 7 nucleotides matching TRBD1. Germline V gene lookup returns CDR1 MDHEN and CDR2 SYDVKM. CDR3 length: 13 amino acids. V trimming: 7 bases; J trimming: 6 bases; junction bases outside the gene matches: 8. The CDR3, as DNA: TGTGCCAGCACCGTGACAGGGAGTAATGGCTACACCTTC. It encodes CASTVTGSNGYTF.

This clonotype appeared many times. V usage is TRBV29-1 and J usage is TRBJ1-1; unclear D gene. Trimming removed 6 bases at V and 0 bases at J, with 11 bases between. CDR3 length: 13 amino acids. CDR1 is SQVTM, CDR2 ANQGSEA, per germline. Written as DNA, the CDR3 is TGCAGCGTGACAACTCTTATGAACACTGAAGCTTTCTTT. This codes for CSVTTLMNTEAFF.

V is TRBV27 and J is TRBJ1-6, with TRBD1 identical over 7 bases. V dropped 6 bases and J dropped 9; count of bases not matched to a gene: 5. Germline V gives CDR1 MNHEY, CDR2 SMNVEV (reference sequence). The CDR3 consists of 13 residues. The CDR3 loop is CASRSQGISPLHF. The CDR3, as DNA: TGTGCCAGCAGGTCACAGGGGATTTCACCCCTCCACTTT.

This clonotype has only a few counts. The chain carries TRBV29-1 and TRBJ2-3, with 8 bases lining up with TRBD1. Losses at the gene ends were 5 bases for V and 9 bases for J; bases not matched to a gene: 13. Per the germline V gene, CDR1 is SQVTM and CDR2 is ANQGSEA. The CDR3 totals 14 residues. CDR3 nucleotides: TGCAGCGTTCAAAGCGACAGGGGCTCTGACACGCAGTATTTT. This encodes CSVQSDRGSDTQYF.

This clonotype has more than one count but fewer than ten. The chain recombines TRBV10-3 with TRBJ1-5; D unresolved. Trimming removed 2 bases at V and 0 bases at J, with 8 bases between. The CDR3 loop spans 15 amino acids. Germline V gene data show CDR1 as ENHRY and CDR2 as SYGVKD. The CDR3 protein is CAISETGNSNQPQHF. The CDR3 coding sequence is TGTGCCATCAGTGAGACCGGGAATAGCAATCAGCCCCAGCATTTT.

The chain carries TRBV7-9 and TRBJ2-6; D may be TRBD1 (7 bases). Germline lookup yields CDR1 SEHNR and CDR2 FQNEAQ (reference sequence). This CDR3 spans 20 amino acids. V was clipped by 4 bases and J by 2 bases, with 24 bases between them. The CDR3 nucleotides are TGTGCCAGCAGCTCTGCTTGGAGGGACAGTCCCCCAACTGGGGCCAACGTCCTGACTTTC. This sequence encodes CASSSAWRDSPPTGANVLTF.

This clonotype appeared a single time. The CDR3, as DNA: TGTGCCACTAGACAGGAGAATCAGCAGTACTTC. This codes for CATRQENQQYF. J is TRBJ2-7 and V is TRBV10-3; D may be TRBD1 (6 bases). The CDR3 is 11 residues long. CDR1 is ENHRY and CDR2 is SYGVKD in the germline V gene. Trimming cost V 10 bases and J 8 bases, with 15 bases left between them.

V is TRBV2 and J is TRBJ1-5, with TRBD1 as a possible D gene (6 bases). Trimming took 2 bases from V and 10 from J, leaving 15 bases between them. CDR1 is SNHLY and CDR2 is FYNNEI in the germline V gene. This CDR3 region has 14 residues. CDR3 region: CASSEWTASLPQHF. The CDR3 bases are TGTGCCAGCAGTGAATGGACAGCCTCCCTTCCCCAGCATTTT.

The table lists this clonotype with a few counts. The CDR3 is CASSSAAGIVAYEQYF. The CDR3 DNA is TGTGCCAGCAGCTCGGCCGCAGGTATAGTCGCCTACGAGCAGTACTTC. This chain connects TRBV11-1 to TRBJ2-7; D is undetermined. This CDR3 has 16 amino acids. The V end was cut by 4 bases, the J end by 2 bases, with 18 bases between. Germline loops: CDR1 SGHAT, CDR2 FQDESV (reference sequence).

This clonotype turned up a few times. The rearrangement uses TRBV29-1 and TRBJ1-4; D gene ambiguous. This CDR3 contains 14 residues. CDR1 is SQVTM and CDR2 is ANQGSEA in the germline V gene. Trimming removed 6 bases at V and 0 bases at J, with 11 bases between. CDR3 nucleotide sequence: TGCAGCGTCCCCATAGGCTCAACTAATGAAAAACTGTTTTTT. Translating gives CSVPIGSTNEKLFF. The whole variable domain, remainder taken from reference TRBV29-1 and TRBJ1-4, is SAVISQKPSRDICQRGTSLTIQCQVDSQVTMMFWYRQQPGQSLTLIATANQGSEATYESGFVIDKFPISRPNLTFSTLTVSNMSPEDSSIYLCSVPIGSTNEKLFFGSGTQLSVL.

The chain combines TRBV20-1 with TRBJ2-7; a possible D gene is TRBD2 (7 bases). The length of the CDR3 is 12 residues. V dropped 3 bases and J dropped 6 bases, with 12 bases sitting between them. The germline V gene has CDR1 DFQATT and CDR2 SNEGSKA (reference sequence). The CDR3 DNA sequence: TGCAGTGCTAGCCGGGGGGCATCCGAGCAGTACTTC. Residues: CSASRGASEQYF.

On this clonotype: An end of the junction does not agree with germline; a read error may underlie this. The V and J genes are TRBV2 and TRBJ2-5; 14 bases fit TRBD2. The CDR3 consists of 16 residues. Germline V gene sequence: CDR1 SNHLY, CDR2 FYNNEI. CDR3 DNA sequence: TGCGCCGGCAGCTTGAGGACTAGCGGGGGGAAGGAGACCCAGTACTTC. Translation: CAGSLRTSGGKETQYF.

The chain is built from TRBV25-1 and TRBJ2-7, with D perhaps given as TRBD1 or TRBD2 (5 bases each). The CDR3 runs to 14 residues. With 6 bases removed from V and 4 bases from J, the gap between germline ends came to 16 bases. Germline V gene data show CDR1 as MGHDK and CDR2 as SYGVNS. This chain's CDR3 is CASSPGADSYEQYF. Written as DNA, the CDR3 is TGTGCCAGCAGCCCCGGGGCAGACTCATACGAGCAGTACTTC.

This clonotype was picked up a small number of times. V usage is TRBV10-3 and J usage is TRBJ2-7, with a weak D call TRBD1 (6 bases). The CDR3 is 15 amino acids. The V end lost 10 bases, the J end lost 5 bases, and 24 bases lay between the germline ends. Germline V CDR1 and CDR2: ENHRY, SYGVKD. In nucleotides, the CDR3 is TGTGCCAGCTCACCACCTACGAAACAGGGACACGAGCAGTACTTC. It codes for CASSPPTKQGHEQYF.

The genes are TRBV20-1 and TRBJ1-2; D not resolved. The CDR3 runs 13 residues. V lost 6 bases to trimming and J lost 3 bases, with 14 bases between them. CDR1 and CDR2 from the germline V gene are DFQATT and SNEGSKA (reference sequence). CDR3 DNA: TGCAGTGCAAAAGGACTTCTTGACTATGGCTACACCTTC. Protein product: CSAKGLLDYGYTF.

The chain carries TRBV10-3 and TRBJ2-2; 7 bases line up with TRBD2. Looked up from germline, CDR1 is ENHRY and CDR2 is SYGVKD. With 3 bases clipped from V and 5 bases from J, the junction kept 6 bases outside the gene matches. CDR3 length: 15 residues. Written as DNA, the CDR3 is TGTGCCATCAGTGATTCGACTAGCCGGACCGGGGAGCTGTTTTTT. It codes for CAISDSTSRTGELFF.

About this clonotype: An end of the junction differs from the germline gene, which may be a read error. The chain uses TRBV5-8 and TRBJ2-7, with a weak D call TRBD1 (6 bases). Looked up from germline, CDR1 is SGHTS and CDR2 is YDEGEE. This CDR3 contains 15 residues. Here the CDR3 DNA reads TGCGCCAGCAGCCAAGGCTGGTTCAGGGGCTACGAGCAGTACTTC. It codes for CASSQGWFRGYEQYF.

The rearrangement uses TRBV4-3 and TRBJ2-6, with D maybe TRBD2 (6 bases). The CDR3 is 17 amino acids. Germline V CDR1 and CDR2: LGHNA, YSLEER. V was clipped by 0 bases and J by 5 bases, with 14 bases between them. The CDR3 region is CASSQEGDWTRANVLTF. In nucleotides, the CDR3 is TGCGCCAGCAGCCAAGAAGGGGACTGGACCAGGGCCAACGTCCTGACTTTC.

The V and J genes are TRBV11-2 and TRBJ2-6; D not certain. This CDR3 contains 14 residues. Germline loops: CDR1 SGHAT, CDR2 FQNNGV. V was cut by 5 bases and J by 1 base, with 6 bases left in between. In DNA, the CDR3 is TGTGCCAGCAGCCTTCCGTCTGGGGCCAACGTCCTGACTTTC. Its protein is CASSLPSGANVLTF.

CDR3 protein: CSARVEGRNTEAFF. The CDR3 DNA sequence: TGCAGTGCTAGAGTTGAGGGGCGGAACACTGAAGCTTTCTTT. V and J are TRBV20-1 and TRBJ1-1; possible D gene TRBD1, 5 bases. The CDR3 runs 14 residues. Germline values: CDR1 DFQATT, CDR2 SNEGSKA (reference sequence). V was cut by 1 base and J by 1 base, with 10 bases left in between.

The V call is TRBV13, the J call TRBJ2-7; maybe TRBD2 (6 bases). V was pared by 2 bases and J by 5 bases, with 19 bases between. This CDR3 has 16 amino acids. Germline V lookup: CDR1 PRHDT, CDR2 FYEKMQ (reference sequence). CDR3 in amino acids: CASSLSARDLPDEQYF. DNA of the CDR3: TGTGCCAGCAGCTTATCCGCGCGGGATCTTCCTGACGAGCAGTACTTC.

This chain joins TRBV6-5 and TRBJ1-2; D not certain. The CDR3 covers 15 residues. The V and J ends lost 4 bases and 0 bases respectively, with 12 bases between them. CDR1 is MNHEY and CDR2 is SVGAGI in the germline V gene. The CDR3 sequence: CASSSFRTTNYGYTF. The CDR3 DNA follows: TGTGCCAGCAGTTCCTTCAGAACCACTAACTATGGCTACACCTTC.